This TCR beta chain was profiled in a study of cytomegalovirus exposure and HLA in healthy donors. The PCR contained 60 Vbeta and 13 Jbeta primers. Only in-frame clones appear in the TCRdb table, and some are missing; sequencing was by immunoSEQ multiplex PCR. The sample has 100,000 to 130,000 clones, 77% seen once. The TCR sequence derives from a male donor in good health and CMV-seronegative. The sample comprised PBMCs.

The CDR3 protein is CASSSQGLSYNEQFF. CDR3 bases: TGTGCCAGCAGCAGTCAGGGATTATCCTACAATGAGCAGTTCTTC. The chain uses TRBV5-4 and TRBJ2-1; tentatively, D is TRBD1 (5 bases). CDR1 and CDR2 (germline): SGHNT, YYREEE (reference sequence). V was shortened by 4 bases and J by 1 base, with 12 bases between the two germline ends. The CDR3 runs to 15 residues.